This T cell receptor (beta chain) was documented in a study of T cells of healthy individuals. TCRdb called the 5' RACE reads again in MiXCR, with one record for every CDR3 protein. The sample lists about 41,000 distinct CDR3 sequences, 4% to 5.5% occurring once. This clonotype showed up many times. The CDR3 is made up of 14 amino acids. Germline CDR1 is DFQATT and CDR2 is SNEGSKA (reference sequence). V was trimmed by 1 base and J by 4 bases, leaving 13 bases between them. The sequence came from a human donor in good health. This chain connects TRBV20-1 to TRBJ1-2; D perhaps matches TRBD1 (6 bases). The CDR3 is CSARVPGQFYGYTF. CDR3 in DNA: TGCAGTGCTAGAGTTCCCGGACAGTTCTATGGCTACACCTTC.